The next 22 T cell receptor beta chains were all read from a single sample in a study of T cells in Graves' hyperthyroidism and ophthalmopathy. What was amplified from RNA transcripts were TCR beta CDR3 regions. The TCR CDR3 was amplified in a first-round RT-PCR using the HTBI primer set. MiXCR, applied by TCRdb to the multiplex PCR reads, yields one record per CDR3 protein. The data contain some 350,000 distinct CDR3 sequences, more than 20% of them seen just once; the ten biggest clones take up more than 60%. The sample was blood. The receptors originated from a man aged 50 or older with Graves' hyperthyroidism.

The J gene is TRBJ1-5, the V gene TRBV2; D unresolved. CDR3 length: 13 amino acids. V dropped 4 bases and J dropped 4 bases, with 8 bases sitting between them. Germline-derived CDR1 and CDR2 are SNHLY and FYNNEI. The chain's CDR3 is CASSGSGNQPQHF. The CDR3 coding sequence is TGTGCCAGCAGTGGTTCCGGTAATCAGCCCCAGCATTTT.

In the case of this clonotype: One base away lies a much larger clone, so this may be a sequencing read error. This chain links TRBV5-1 with TRBJ2-7; D is perhaps TRBD2 (6 bases). CDR3 length: 15 residues. From germline, CDR1 is SGHRS and CDR2 YFSETQ. Written as DNA, the CDR3 is TGCGCCAGCAGCTTGGTAGCGGTGCAAGGCTACGAGCCGTACTTC. It specifies CASSLVAVQGYEPYF.

A word on this clonotype: A much larger clone differs by one base, so this may be a read error. J is TRBJ1-1 and V is TRBV18, with D possibly being TRBD1 (6 bases). The CDR3 spans 15 residues. The germline V gene encodes CDR1 KGHSH and CDR2 LQKENI. Trimming stripped 0 bases from V and 0 bases from J, with 8 bases between. The CDR3 loop reads CASSPPGQLNTEAFF. CDR3 nucleotide sequence: TGTGCCAGCTCACCACCAGGACAGCTGAACACTGAAGCTTTCTTT.

This clonotype was seen repeatedly, ten times or more. For the CDR3, the DNA is TGTGCCAGCAGCTTAGCAGCAGGAAGGAGGACTGAAGCTTTCTTT. Translating it yields CASSLAAGRRTEAFF. The J gene is TRBJ1-1, the V gene TRBV11-2; no definite D call. Trimming took off 1 base at V and 5 bases at J, with 14 bases between the two ends. Germline V CDR1 and CDR2: SGHAT, FQNNGV. CDR3 length: 15 amino acids. The full variable domain, rest sourced from reference TRBV11-2 and TRBJ1-1, is EAGVAQSPRYKIIEKRQSVAFWCNPISGHATLYWYQQILGQGPKLLIQFQNNGVVDDSQLPKDRFSAERLKGVDSTLKIQPAKLEDSAVYLCASSLAAGRRTEAFFGQGTRLTVV.

The V call is TRBV11-3, the J call TRBJ2-5; tentatively, D is TRBD1 (6 bases). Trimming took 3 bases from V and 0 from J, leaving 8 bases between them. Germline V gene lookup returns CDR1 SGHNT and CDR2 YENEEA. The CDR3 extends over 14 amino acids. The CDR3 DNA reads as TGTGCCAGCAGCTTTAGGGACAACCAAGAGACCCAGTACTTC. It specifies CASSFRDNQETQYF.

This clonotype has more than one count but fewer than ten. The chain is built from TRBV4-1 and TRBJ1-1; D is unclear. In germline, CDR1 is MGHRA, CDR2 YSYEKL. The CDR3 totals 16 residues. Trimming took 1 base from V and 5 from J, leaving 17 bases between them. CDR3 residues: CASSQVSSARRTEAFF. The CDR3 DNA follows: TGCGCCAGCAGCCAAGTTAGTTCGGCCCGGCGGACTGAAGCTTTCTTT.

This clonotype was detected many times. The genes are TRBV12-3 or TRBV12-4 and TRBJ2-7; 8 nucleotides match TRBD1. The CDR3 has 18 amino acids. With 3 bases clipped from V and 0 bases from J, the junction kept 13 bases outside the gene matches. Written as DNA, the CDR3 is TGTGCCAGCAGTTTCAGGGGGCTACAGTCAGAGAGCTCCTACGAGCAGTACTTC. The encoded protein is CASSFRGLQSESSYEQYF.

The chain employs TRBV19 and TRBJ2-7; D is possibly TRBD1 (6 bases). This CDR3 has 13 amino acids. V was clipped by 5 bases and J by 6 bases, with 14 bases between them. Germline-derived CDR1 and CDR2 are LNHDA and SQIVND (reference sequence). The CDR3 loop is CASSQHRDGEQYF. In DNA form, the CDR3 reads TGTGCCAGTAGTCAACACAGGGATGGCGAGCAGTACTTC.

J is TRBJ1-2 and V is TRBV6-2 or TRBV6-3, with 9 nucleotides matching TRBD1. This CDR3 region has 14 residues. With V trimmed by 6 bases and J by 5 bases, 7 bases remained unmatched. CDR1 is MNHEY, CDR2 SVGEGT, per germline. The DNA for the CDR3 is TGTGCCAGCAGCTTCGGACAGGGGTTATATGGCTACACCTTC. Translation: CASSFGQGLYGYTF.

This clonotype was detected only a few times. The gene calls are TRBV5-4 and TRBJ2-7; weak D call: TRBD2 (6 bases). Germline assignment: CDR1 SGHNT and CDR2 YYREEE (reference sequence). V was clipped by 5 bases and J by 4 bases, with 16 bases between them. This CDR3 spans 14 amino acids. CDR3 sequence: CASSLTGRTYEQYF. The CDR3 DNA sequence: TGTGCCAGCAGTTTAACCGGGAGAACTTACGAGCAGTACTTC.

This clonotype was seen at least ten times. This rearrangement joins TRBV2 to TRBJ1-1, with a weak D call TRBD1 (6 bases). This CDR3 comprises 14 residues. Germline V lookup: CDR1 SNHLY, CDR2 FYNNEI. Trimming took 1 base from V and 9 from J, leaving 15 bases between them. The DNA of the CDR3 is TGTGCCAGCAGTGAAGAAGGGGGAGGATCCAAAGCTTTCTTT. This sequence encodes CASSEEGGGSKAFF.

The chain joins TRBV4-1 to TRBJ2-7; 11 nucleotides align to TRBD1. This CDR3 spans 15 amino acids. J lost 6 bases, V lost 0 bases, and 4 bases had no gene match. Germline V CDR1 and CDR2: MGHRA, YSYEKL. The CDR3 DNA reads TGCGCCAGCAGCCAAGATTCCGGGACAGGGGGCGAGCAGTACTTC. Its protein is CASSQDSGTGGEQYF.

The chain links TRBV10-1 to TRBJ2-3; D possibly corresponds to TRBD1 (5 bases). The CDR3 length is 16 residues. V gave up 6 bases and J gave up 2 bases, with 18 bases separating them. Germline V gene lookup returns CDR1 WNHNN and CDR2 SYGVQD (reference sequence). CDR3 DNA sequence: TGCGCCAGCAGCCGTACGTCTCGGACAACCACAGATACGCAGTATTTT. Amino acid sequence: CASSRTSRTTTDTQYF.

This clonotype was seen a handful of times. The CDR3 spells CASSVGPVGYQETQYF. The DNA for the CDR3 is TGTGCCAGCAGCGTCGGCCCCGTGGGGTACCAAGAGACCCAGTACTTC. The J gene is TRBJ2-5, the V gene TRBV9; no clear D gene. V was clipped by 2 bases and J by 0 bases, with 14 bases between them. Germline V gives CDR1 SGDLS, CDR2 YYNGEE. This CDR3 has 16 amino acids.

Many counts were recorded for this clonotype. The gene calls are TRBV7-7 and TRBJ2-5; D remains unclear. Germline CDR1 and CDR2: SSHAT and FNYEAQ (reference sequence). The ends were cut back, 2 bases at V and 5 bases at J, with 18 bases in the middle. This CDR3 region has 16 residues. The CDR3 DNA reads as TGTGCCAGCAGCTTATCCCTTTCCGGTTTGGGGGAGACCCAGTACTTC. The encoded protein is CASSLSLSGLGETQYF.

The V gene is TRBV3-1, the J gene TRBJ1-5; D is possibly TRBD1 (5 bases). V was trimmed by 4 bases and J by 1 base, leaving 14 bases between them. Germline V gene data show CDR1 as LGHDT and CDR2 as YNNKEL (reference sequence). The CDR3 is 16 residues long. As DNA, the CDR3 is TGTGCCAGCAGCCCTTATGGAGGGGTCAGCAATCAGCCCCAGCATTTT. This codes for CASSPYGGVSNQPQHF.

In its sample, this clonotype was seen a few times. The rearrangement links TRBV6-2 or TRBV6-3 to TRBJ2-3, with 9 positions matching TRBD2. Germline V gene sequence: CDR1 MNHEY, CDR2 SVGEGT. The CDR3 spans 14 residues. Germline trimming cut 6 bases from V and 4 bases from J; bases unmatched to any gene: 5. The CDR3 bases are TGTGCCAGCAGACCCATAGCGGGAGCAGATACGCAGTATTTT. Amino acids: CASRPIAGADTQYF.

This clonotype was seen more than once but under ten times. The chain recombines TRBV6-4 with TRBJ2-5; 9 nucleotides agree with TRBD2. The CDR3 totals 15 residues. V gave up 8 bases and J gave up 2 bases; unmatched junction bases: 9. Per germline, CDR1 MRHNA and CDR2 SNTAGT. CDR3 loop: CASPPTSGRQETQYF. CDR3 in DNA: TGTGCCAGCCCCCCGACTAGCGGAAGACAAGAGACCCAGTACTTC.

At least ten counts were recorded for this clonotype. The chain joins TRBV11-2 to TRBJ2-3, with D uncertain. CDR3 length: 15 residues. Trimming stripped 5 bases from V and 0 bases from J, with 12 bases between. Germline values: CDR1 SGHAT, CDR2 FQNNGV. CDR3 nucleotides: TGTGCCAGCAGCCTCCCGACTCTTAGCACAGATACGCAGTATTTT. This codes for CASSLPTLSTDTQYF.

The chain recombines TRBV11-3 with TRBJ2-5, with unresolved D. V was shortened by 1 base and J by 1 base, with 10 bases between the two germline ends. Germline CDR1 reads SGHNT; CDR2 reads YENEEA. The CDR3 contains 15 residues. CDR3 in DNA: TGTGCCAGCAGCTTAGCCGGGCAGATCCAAGAGACCCAGTACTTC. Amino acid sequence: CASSLAGQIQETQYF. Full variable domain (remainder filled in from reference TRBV11-3 and TRBJ2-5): EAGVVQSPRYKIIEKKQPVAFWCNPISGHNTLYWYLQNLGQGPELLIRYENEEAVDDSQLPKDRFSAERLKGVDSTLKIQPAELGDSAVYLCASSLAGQIQETQYFGPGTRLLVL.

This clonotype was counted ten times or more. The V call is TRBV28, the J call TRBJ2-1; 8 nucleotides agree with TRBD2. The CDR3 spans 15 residues. V lost 6 bases and J lost 5; bases outside the gene matches: 9. The germline V gene encodes CDR1 MDHEN and CDR2 SYDVKM. CDR3 amino acids: CASRAAGGINNEQFF. The CDR3 region has the DNA TGTGCCAGCAGAGCGGCGGGAGGAATAAACAATGAGCAGTTCTTC.

This clonotype was seen repeatedly, ten times or more. The chain combines TRBV28 with TRBJ1-1, with D unclear. Germline CDR1 is MDHEN and CDR2 is SYDVKM. The CDR3 extends over 16 amino acids. Trimming removed 2 bases from V and 2 bases from J, with 15 bases in between. The CDR3 region has the DNA TGTGCCAGCAGTTTAATCGGTGAGCCCGGAAACACTGAAGCTTTCTTT. Translation gives CASSLIGEPGNTEAFF.